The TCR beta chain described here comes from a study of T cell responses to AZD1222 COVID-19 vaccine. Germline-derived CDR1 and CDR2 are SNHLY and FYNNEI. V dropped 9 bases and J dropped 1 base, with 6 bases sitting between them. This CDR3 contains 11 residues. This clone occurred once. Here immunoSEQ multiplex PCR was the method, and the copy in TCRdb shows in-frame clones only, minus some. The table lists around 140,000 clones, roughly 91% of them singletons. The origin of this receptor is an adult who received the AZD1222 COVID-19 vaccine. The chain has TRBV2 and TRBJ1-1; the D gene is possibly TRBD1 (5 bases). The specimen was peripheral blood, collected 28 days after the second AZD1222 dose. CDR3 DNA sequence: TGTGCCAGGGGGGGGAACACTGAAGCTTTCTTT. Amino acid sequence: CARGGNTEAFF. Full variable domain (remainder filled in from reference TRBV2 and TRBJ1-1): EPEVTQTPSHQVTQMGQEVILRCVPISNHLYFYWYRQILGQKVEFLVSFYNNEISEKSEIFDDQFSVERPDGSNFTLKIRSTKLEDSAMYFCARGGNTEAFFGQGTRLTVV.